The 23 T cell receptor beta chains in this list originate from one sample, sequenced in a study of beta chain features in type 1 diabetes. The sequenced template was cDNA made from the entire isolated RNA. Only in-frame clones appear in the TCRdb table, and some are missing; sequencing was by immunoSEQ multiplex PCR. The sample includes just over 600,000 clones, roughly 16% of them seen just once. The sequenced sample consisted of naive CD4+ T cells from blood. The receptors were gathered from a man between 18 and 29 years old in good health.

This clone was observed a few times. The chain links TRBV4-3 to TRBJ1-1; a weak D match, TRBD1 (6 bases). The CDR3 is made up of 13 amino acids. The V end was cut by 0 bases, the J end by 11 bases, with 13 bases between. The germline V gene has CDR1 LGHNA and CDR2 YSLEER. The CDR3 sequence is CASSQEPGALAFF. As DNA, the CDR3 is TGCGCCAGCAGCCAAGAACCGGGGGCTCTGGCTTTCTTT.

The chain joins TRBV30 to TRBJ1-6; 7 nucleotides align to TRBD1. J was trimmed by 9 bases and V by 5 bases; bases with no gene match: 7. There are 13 residues in the CDR3. CDR1 and CDR2 from the germline V gene are GTSNPN and SVGIG (reference sequence). The chain's CDR3 is CAWWRQGGSPLHF. CDR3 nucleotide sequence: TGTGCCTGGTGGAGACAGGGCGGTTCACCCCTCCACTTT.

In its sample, this clone was seen a few times. This chain's CDR3 is CASSLPRGYSDTQYF. The CDR3 DNA reads TGCGCCAGCAGCTTGCCGCGGGGGTACTCAGATACGCAGTATTTT. J is TRBJ2-3 and V is TRBV5-1; 7 positions match TRBD2. The CDR3 is made up of 15 amino acids. The germline V gene encodes CDR1 SGHRS and CDR2 YFSETQ. V trimming: 1 base; J trimming: 4 bases; junction bases outside the gene matches: 6.

The chain recombines TRBV29-1 with TRBJ2-7; 7 bases are a match to TRBD1. With the DNA end fitting TRBJ2-1 better, the J assignment may be wrong. The CDR3 is 13 residues long. Germline loops: CDR1 SQVTM, CDR2 ANQGSEA. The CDR3 DNA follows: TGCAGCGTCGACAGGGTAGCCTACAATGAGCAGTTCTTC. It translates to CSVDRVAYNEQFF.

The chain recombines TRBV6-5 with TRBJ2-7, with TRBD2 matching 7 bases. This CDR3 has 14 amino acids. The J segment lost 3 bases and the V segment lost 4 bases, leaving 6 bases of the junction unmatched. Germline loops: CDR1 MNHEY, CDR2 SVGAGI. This CDR3 reads CASSSRRESYEQYF. The CDR3 DNA is TGTGCCAGCAGTTCTCGGCGGGAGAGCTACGAGCAGTACTTC.

This clone has a handful of counts. This chain connects TRBV6-1 to TRBJ2-7; 7 nucleotides line up with TRBD2. This CDR3 spans 15 amino acids. Germline V gene sequence: CDR1 MNHNS, CDR2 SASEGT. The junction had 7 bases not matched to a gene; V was cut back by 2 bases and J by 3 bases. The CDR3 DNA sequence: TGTGCCAGCAGTGAATTGGGAGGGGAAGTCTACGAGCAGTACTTC. Protein: CASSELGGEVYEQYF.

The chain couples TRBV29-1 to TRBJ2-3, with 7 bases lining up with TRBD2. With V trimmed by 6 bases and J by 5 bases, 11 bases remained unmatched. This CDR3 has 14 residues. Germline V lookup: CDR1 SQVTM, CDR2 ANQGSEA. Here the CDR3 DNA reads TGCAGCGTCCGCTTGGGCGGCGGGGGAGATACGCAGTATTTT. Translated: CSVRLGGGGDTQYF.

The chain is built from TRBV7-2 and TRBJ1-1; no firm D call. The V and J ends lost 5 bases and 10 bases respectively, with 14 bases between them. The CDR3 runs 12 residues. Per germline, CDR1 SGHTA and CDR2 FQGNSA. The CDR3 here is CASSRDGRGAFF. CDR3 DNA sequence: TGTGCCAGCAGCCGAGACGGGCGGGGAGCTTTCTTT.

The chain employs TRBV2 and TRBJ2-5; D gene unclear. With 2 bases removed from V and 2 bases from J, the gap between germline ends came to 12 bases. Per germline, CDR1 SNHLY and CDR2 FYNNEI. The CDR3 sequence is 15 residues long. This CDR3 reads CASSEQARKQETQYF. The CDR3 DNA sequence: TGTGCCAGCAGTGAACAAGCCAGAAAGCAAGAGACCCAGTACTTC.

V is TRBV7-2 and J is TRBJ2-3; D is ambiguous. Germline assignment: CDR1 SGHTA and CDR2 FQGNSA. The CDR3 spans 15 residues. The V end lost 3 bases, the J end lost 0 bases, and 10 bases lay between the germline ends. The CDR3 DNA is TGTGCCAGCAGCTTTAATCCAGGAAGCACAGATACGCAGTATTTT. It specifies CASSFNPGSTDTQYF.

This clone has a handful of counts. The chain has TRBV7-9 and TRBJ2-1; D not certain. V was trimmed by 1 base and J by 8 bases, leaving 12 bases between them. The CDR3 covers 14 residues. Germline V gene sequence: CDR1 SEHNR, CDR2 FQNEAQ (reference sequence). The CDR3 protein is CASSLGSRTHEQFF. CDR3 sequence (DNA): TGTGCCAGCAGCTTAGGTAGTCGGACCCATGAGCAGTTCTTC. The full variable domain, with the rest looked up from reference TRBV7-9 and TRBJ2-1, is DTGVSQNPRHKITKRGQNVTFRCDPISEHNRLYWYRQTLGQGPEFLTYFQNEAQLEKSRLLSDRFSAERPKGSFSTLEIQRTEQGDSAMYLCASSLGSRTHEQFFGPGTRLTVL.

The sample holds a few counts of this clone. V is TRBV27 and J is TRBJ2-1; tentatively, D is TRBD1 or TRBD2 (5 bases each). The CDR3 is 11 amino acids. V was shortened by 5 bases and J by 12 bases, with 11 bases between the two germline ends. CDR1 and CDR2 (germline): MNHEY, SMNVEV (reference sequence). CDR3 coding DNA: TGTGCCAGCAGTAAACAGGAGGCGCAGTTCTTC. This translates into CASSKQEAQFF.

This clone was detected a few times. J is TRBJ2-7 and V is TRBV6-5, with D perhaps given as TRBD1 or TRBD2 (5 bases each). Trimming pared 7 bases from V and 3 bases from J, leaving 16 bases between. CDR1 is MNHEY, CDR2 SVGAGI, per germline. This CDR3 is built from 14 residues. The CDR3: CASKGTAMGYEQYF. CDR3 sequence (DNA): TGTGCCAGCAAAGGGACGGCGATGGGCTACGAGCAGTACTTC.

This clone was observed a handful of times. Distinct nucleotide sequences in the sample also encode this CDR3. The rearrangement uses TRBV5-6 and TRBJ2-5, with D possibly TRBD1 on 6 matching bases. Per germline, CDR1 SGHDT and CDR2 YYEEEE. This CDR3 region has 13 residues. V was clipped by 0 bases and J by 3 bases, with 6 bases between them. The CDR3 sequence is CASSLGTEETQYF. The CDR3 coding sequence is TGTGCCAGCAGCTTGGGGACAGAAGAGACCCAGTACTTC. Combining the CDR3 with reference TRBV5-6 and TRBJ2-5 gives the whole variable domain DAGVTQSPTHLIKTRGQQVTLRCSPKSGHDTVSWYQQALGQGPQFIFQYYEEEERQRGNFPDRFSGHQFPNYSSELNVNALLLGDSALYLCASSLGTEETQYFGPGTRLLVL.

The chain uses TRBV18 and TRBJ1-1, with TRBD1 matching over 9 bases. Per the germline V gene, CDR1 is KGHSH and CDR2 is LQKENI. After removal of 3 bases from V and 6 bases from J, the junction contained 8 bases not matched to a gene. The CDR3 runs 15 residues. The CDR3 spells CASSPLDRGSAEAFF. The CDR3 DNA reads TGTGCCAGCTCACCCCTGGACAGGGGAAGCGCTGAAGCTTTCTTT.

Worth noting for this clone: Other DNA sequences in the same sample also yield this CDR3. The rearrangement links TRBV4-2 to TRBJ2-7; D gene ambiguous. CDR1 and CDR2 (germline): LGHNA, YNFKEQ. V lost 0 bases and J 4 bases, leaving 7 bases between the germline ends. The CDR3 consists of 13 residues. The CDR3 nucleotides are TGTGCCAGCAGCCAAGAGTCGAGTTACGAGCAGTACTTC. This encodes CASSQESSYEQYF.

CDR3 in DNA: TGCGCCAGCAGCACGGGTCGAAACACTGAAGCTTTCTTT. Translated, it gives CASSTGRNTEAFF. This sequence joins TRBV4-3 and TRBJ1-1; no clear D gene. In germline, CDR1 is LGHNA, CDR2 YSLEER. V was shortened by 5 bases and J by 2 bases, with 9 bases between the two germline ends. The CDR3 sequence is 13 residues long.

The gene calls are TRBV27 and TRBJ2-1; 8 nucleotides align to TRBD2. The CDR3 covers 16 residues. With V trimmed by 0 bases and J by 3 bases, 4 bases remained unmatched. Germline V lookup: CDR1 MNHEY, CDR2 SMNVEV (reference sequence). The CDR3, as DNA: TGTGCCAGCAGTTTATCGTTAGCGGGATTCTACAATGAGCAGTTCTTC. Protein sequence: CASSLSLAGFYNEQFF.

This clone turned up a few times. The chain has TRBV9 and TRBJ2-7, with 10 bases identical to TRBD1. Trimming removed 3 bases from V and 6 bases from J; junction bases left unmatched: 6. The germline V gene has CDR1 SGDLS and CDR2 YYNGEE. CDR3 size: 14 residues. The CDR3 bases are TGTGCCAGCAGCGCGACAGGGGGCTCTGGCGAGCAGTACTTC. Residues: CASSATGGSGEQYF. The full variable domain, with the rest looked up from reference TRBV9 and TRBJ2-7, is DSGVTQTPKHLITATGQRVTLRCSPRSGDLSVYWYQQSLDQGLQFLIQYYNGEERAKGNILERFSAQQFPDLHSELNLSSLELGDSALYFCASSATGGSGEQYFGPGTRLTVT.

This clone came up a few times. The rearrangement links TRBV28 to TRBJ1-1; D may be TRBD1 (6 bases). CDR3 length: 12 residues. Trimming left V 10 bases short and J 3 bases short, with 12 bases between. Germline CDR1 and CDR2: MDHEN and SYDVKM. The DNA of the CDR3 is TGTGCCACCTCGGGGGGGCACACTGAAGCTTTCTTT. Translation: CATSGGHTEAFF.

The rearrangement links TRBV7-6 to TRBJ1-4, with TRBD1 matching 8 bases. This CDR3 has 15 amino acids. V shed 3 bases, J shed 3 bases, and the junction held 3 bases outside the gene matches. Germline V gives CDR1 SGHVS, CDR2 FNYEAQ. CDR3 region: CASSFGQGPNEKLFF. In nucleotides, the CDR3 is TGTGCCAGCAGCTTCGGACAGGGCCCTAATGAAAAACTGTTTTTT.

This clone was detected a few times. The rearrangement uses TRBV7-6 and TRBJ2-1; D is perhaps TRBD1 (7 bases). Germline V gene sequence: CDR1 SGHVS, CDR2 FNYEAQ. The V end was cut by 6 bases, the J end by 7 bases, with 25 bases between. This CDR3 has 17 residues. The CDR3 sequence is CASSQSIRLAGGNEQFF. The CDR3 coding sequence is TGTGCCAGCAGTCAAAGTATCCGGCTAGCAGGGGGGAATGAGCAGTTCTTC.

This clone has only a few counts. The chain uses TRBV27 and TRBJ2-2; D gene uncertain. From germline, CDR1 is MNHEY and CDR2 SMNVEV (reference sequence). Deletions cut 5 bases from V and 1 base from J, with 8 bases between. The CDR3 has 14 residues. DNA of the CDR3: TGTGCCAGCAGTATGGACGGGAACACCGGGGAGCTGTTTTTT. Residues: CASSMDGNTGELFF.